The 2 T cell receptor beta chains reported below all come from one sample, sequenced in a study of radiotherapy plus CTLA-4 blockade in lung cancer. Libraries were prepared by immunoSEQ multiplex PCR; TCRdb keeps only in-frame clonotypes and omits some of them. Counted here are tens of thousands of clones, approximately 78% occurring once; the ten biggest clones make up about 26%. The source was peripheral blood, collected from a patient treated with radiotherapy plus ipilimumab. The receptors originated from a human donor with non-small cell lung cancer that progressed on radiotherapy plus ipilimumab.

The V and J genes are TRBV5-1 and TRBJ2-7; the match to TRBD1 covers 8 bases. The trim removed 1 base at V and 8 bases at J, leaving 11 bases unmatched. Germline V gene lookup returns CDR1 SGHRS and CDR2 YFSETQ. The CDR3 totals 15 residues. CDR3 in amino acids: CASSLTSGQGLQQYF. For the CDR3, the DNA is TGCGCCAGCAGCTTGACCTCAGGACAGGGTTTACAGCAGTACTTC.

V usage is TRBV9 and J usage is TRBJ1-1, with a weak D call TRBD1 (5 bases). This CDR3 has 15 amino acids. Trimming pared 0 bases from V and 1 base from J, leaving 10 bases between. Germline values: CDR1 SGDLS, CDR2 YYNGEE. In nucleotides, the CDR3 is TGTGCCAGCAGCGTAGGAGGGGCGGAGAACACTGAAGCTTTCTTT. Translating gives CASSVGGAENTEAFF.